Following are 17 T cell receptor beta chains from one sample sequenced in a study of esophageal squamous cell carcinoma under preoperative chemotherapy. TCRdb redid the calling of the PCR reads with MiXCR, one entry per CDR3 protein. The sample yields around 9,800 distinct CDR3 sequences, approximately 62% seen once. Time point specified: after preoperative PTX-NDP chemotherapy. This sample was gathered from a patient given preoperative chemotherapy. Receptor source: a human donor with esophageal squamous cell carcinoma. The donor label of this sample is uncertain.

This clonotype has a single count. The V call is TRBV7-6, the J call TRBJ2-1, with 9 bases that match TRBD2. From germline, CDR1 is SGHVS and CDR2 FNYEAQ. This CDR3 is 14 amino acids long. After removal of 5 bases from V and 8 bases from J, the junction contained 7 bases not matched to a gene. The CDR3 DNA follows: TGTGCCAGCAGCCGCGGGGGGGACTGGGATGAGCAGTTCTTC. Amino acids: CASSRGGDWDEQFF. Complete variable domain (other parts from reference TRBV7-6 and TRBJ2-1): GAGVSQSPRYKVTKRGQDVALRCDPISGHVSLYWYRQALGQGPEFLTYFNYEAQQDKSGLPNDRFSAERPEGSISTLTIQRTEQRDSAMYRCASSRGGDWDEQFFGPGTRLTVL.

CDR3 DNA: TGTGCCAGCAGGGGGACTAAGCGGGGGCCGGGACTAGCGGGAGTGGACACAGGTGAGCAGTATTTT. Protein product: CASRGTKRGPGLAGVDTGEQYF. The chain employs TRBV6-1 and TRBJ2-2; the match to TRBD2 covers 14 bases. Judging by the DNA end, TRBJ2-3 fits better; the J call may be wrong. This CDR3 spans 22 amino acids. CDR1 and CDR2 (germline): MNHNS, SASEGT.

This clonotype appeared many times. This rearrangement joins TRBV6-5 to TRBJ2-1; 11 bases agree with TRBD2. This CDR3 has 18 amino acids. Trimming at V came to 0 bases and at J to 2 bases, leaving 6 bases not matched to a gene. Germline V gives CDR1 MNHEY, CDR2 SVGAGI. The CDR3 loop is CASSYSSSSGRPYNEQFF. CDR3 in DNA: TGTGCCAGCAGTTACTCGAGTTCTAGCGGGAGGCCCTACAATGAGCAGTTCTTC.

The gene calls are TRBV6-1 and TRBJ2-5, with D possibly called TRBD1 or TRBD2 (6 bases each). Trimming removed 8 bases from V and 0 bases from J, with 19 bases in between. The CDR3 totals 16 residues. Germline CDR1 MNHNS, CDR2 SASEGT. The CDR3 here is CASGGLGGRDQETQYF. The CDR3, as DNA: TGTGCCAGCGGGGGGCTTGGGGGCCGCGACCAAGAGACCCAGTACTTC.

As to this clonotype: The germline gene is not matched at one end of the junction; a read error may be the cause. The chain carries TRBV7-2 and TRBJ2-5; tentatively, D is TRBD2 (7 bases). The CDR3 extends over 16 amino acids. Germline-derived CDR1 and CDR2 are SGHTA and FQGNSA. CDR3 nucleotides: TGTGCCAGCGGGGGGCGAGGGGGGGGGGACCAAGAGACGCAGTATTTC. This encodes CASGGRGGGDQETQYF.

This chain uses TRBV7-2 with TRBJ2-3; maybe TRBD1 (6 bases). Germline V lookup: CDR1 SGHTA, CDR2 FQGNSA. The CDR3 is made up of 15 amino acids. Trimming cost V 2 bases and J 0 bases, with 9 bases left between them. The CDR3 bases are TGTGCCAGCAGCTTACGTGGGACAAGCACAGATACGCAGTATTTT. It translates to CASSLRGTSTDTQYF.

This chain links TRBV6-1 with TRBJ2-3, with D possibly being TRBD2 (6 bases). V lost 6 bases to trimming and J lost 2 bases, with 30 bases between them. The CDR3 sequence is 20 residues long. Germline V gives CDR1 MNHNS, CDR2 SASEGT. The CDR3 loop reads CASSSRGLLSGVANTDTQYF. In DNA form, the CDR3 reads TGTGCCAGCAGCTCACGAGGTCTCCTCTCGGGGGTAGCGAACACAGATACGCAGTATTTT.

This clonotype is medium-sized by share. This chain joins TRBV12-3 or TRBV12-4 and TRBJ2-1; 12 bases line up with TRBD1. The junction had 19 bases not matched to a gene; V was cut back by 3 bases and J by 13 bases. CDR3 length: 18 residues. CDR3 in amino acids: CASSLGGQGALLGETQFF. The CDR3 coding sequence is TGTGCCAGCAGTTTGGGGGGACAGGGGGCGCTTTTAGGAGAGACCCAGTTCTTC.

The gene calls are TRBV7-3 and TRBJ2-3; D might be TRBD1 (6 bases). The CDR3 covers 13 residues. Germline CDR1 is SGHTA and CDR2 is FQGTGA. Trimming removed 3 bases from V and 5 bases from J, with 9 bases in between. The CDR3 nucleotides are TGTGCCAGCAGCTTCCAGGGACAAGATACGCAGTATTTT. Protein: CASSFQGQDTQYF.

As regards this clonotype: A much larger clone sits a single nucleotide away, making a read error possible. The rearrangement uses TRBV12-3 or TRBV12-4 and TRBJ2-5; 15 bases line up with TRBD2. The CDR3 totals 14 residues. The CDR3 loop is CVSSRTSGRDEQYF. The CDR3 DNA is TGTGTCAGCAGTCGGACTAGCGGGAGGGATGAGCAGTACTTC.

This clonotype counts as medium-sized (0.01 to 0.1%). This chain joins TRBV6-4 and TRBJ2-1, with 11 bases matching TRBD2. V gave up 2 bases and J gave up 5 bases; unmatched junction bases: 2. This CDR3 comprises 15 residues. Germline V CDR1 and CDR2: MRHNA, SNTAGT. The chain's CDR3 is CASSDGTSGDNEQFF. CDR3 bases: TGTGCCAGCAGTGACGGGACTAGCGGAGACAATGAGCAGTTCTTC.

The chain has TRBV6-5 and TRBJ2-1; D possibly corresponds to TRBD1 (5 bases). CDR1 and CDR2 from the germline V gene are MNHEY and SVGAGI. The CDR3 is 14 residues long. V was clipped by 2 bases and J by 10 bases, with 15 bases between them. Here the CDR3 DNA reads TGTGCCAGCAGTTACGAGGTGCAGGGCTACGAGCAGTTCTTC. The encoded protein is CASSYEVQGYEQFF.

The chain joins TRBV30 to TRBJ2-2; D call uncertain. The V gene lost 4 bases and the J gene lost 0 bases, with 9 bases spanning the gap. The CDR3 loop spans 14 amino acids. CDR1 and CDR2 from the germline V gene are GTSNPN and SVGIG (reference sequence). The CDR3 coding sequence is TGTGCCTGGATTTTGGGGACGAACACCGGGGAGCTGTTTTTT. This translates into CAWILGTNTGELFF. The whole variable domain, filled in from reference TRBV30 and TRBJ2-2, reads SQTIHQWPATLVQPVGSPLSLECTVEGTSNPNLYWYRQAAGRGLQLLFYSVGIGQISSEVPQNLSASRPQDRQFILSSKKLLLSDSGFYLCAWILGTNTGELFFGEGSRLTVL.

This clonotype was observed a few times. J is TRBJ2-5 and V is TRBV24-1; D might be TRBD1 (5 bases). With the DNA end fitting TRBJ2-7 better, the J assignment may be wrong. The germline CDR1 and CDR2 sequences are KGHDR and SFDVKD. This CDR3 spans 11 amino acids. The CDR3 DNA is TGTGCCACCAGTCAGGGCTACGAGCAGTACTTC. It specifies CATSQGYEQYF.

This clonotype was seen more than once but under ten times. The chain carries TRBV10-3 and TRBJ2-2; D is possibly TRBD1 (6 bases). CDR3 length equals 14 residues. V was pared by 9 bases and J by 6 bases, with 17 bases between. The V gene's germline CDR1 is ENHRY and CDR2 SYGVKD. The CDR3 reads CAIQGSVSPGELFF. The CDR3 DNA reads TGTGCCATACAGGGTAGCGTAAGTCCCGGGGAGCTGTTTTTT.

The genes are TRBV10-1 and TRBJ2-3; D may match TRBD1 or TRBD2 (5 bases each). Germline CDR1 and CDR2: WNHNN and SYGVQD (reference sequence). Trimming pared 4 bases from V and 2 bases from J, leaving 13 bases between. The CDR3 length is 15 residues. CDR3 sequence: CASSVGRQTTDTQYF. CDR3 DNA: TGCGCCAGCAGTGTAGGGAGACAGACCACAGATACGCAGTATTTT.

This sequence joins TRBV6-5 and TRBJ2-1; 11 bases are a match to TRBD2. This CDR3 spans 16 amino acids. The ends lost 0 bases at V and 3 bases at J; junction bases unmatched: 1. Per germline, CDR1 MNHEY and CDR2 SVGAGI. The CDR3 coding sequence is TGTGCCAGCAGTTACTCCGGGACTAGCGGCTACAATGAGCAGTTCTTC. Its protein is CASSYSGTSGYNEQFF.